This T cell receptor beta chain emerged from a study of shared clonotypes between healthy human individuals. Study conclusions and caveats: Naive subsets, compared against memory subsets, generally had larger estimated richness values.

There are 16 residues in the CDR3. Germline CDR1 reads LNHDA; CDR2 reads SQIVND (reference sequence). V was clipped by 4 bases and J by 1 base; unmatched bases: 8. The study enrolled healthy HIV-negative adults without recent acute infections or vaccinations as donors. Points on this clone: The antigen is undetermined.

The method was immunoSEQ multiplex PCR; TCRdb's version includes in-frame clones alone and lacks a portion of them. This sample has about 1,500,000 clones, with 95% to 97% found just once. The source is a man aged 25-40 years in good health. The rearrangement uses TRBV19 and TRBJ1-1; 8 bases are a match to TRBD1. Sample: naive CD4+ T cells sorted from blood. This sample's subset: CD45RA+ positively selected. CDR3 residues: CASSTGAGGSNTEAFF. The CDR3 nucleotides read TGTGCCAGTAGTACTGGAGCAGGGGGCTCGAACACTGAAGCTTTCTTT.